The next 5 T cell receptor beta chains were all read from a single sample in a study of blood T cell repertoires in COVID-19. Here immunoSEQ multiplex PCR was the method, and the copy in TCRdb shows in-frame clones only, minus some. The sample has some 330,000 clones, just over 85% seen once. What was sequenced was PBMCs or T cells enriched from blood (not recorded which). These receptors all come from a man aged 25-45 years who had recovered from COVID-19.

The chain carries TRBV18 and TRBJ2-3, with D tentatively TRBD1 (5 bases). Germline CDR1 is KGHSH and CDR2 is LQKENI. Trimming left V 4 bases short and J 0 bases short, with 8 bases between. The CDR3 is 14 residues long. In DNA form, the CDR3 reads TGTGCCAGCTCACACGACAGTAGCACAGATACGCAGTATTTT. Translated, it gives CASSHDSSTDTQYF.

This clone was seen a few times. The CDR3 protein is CASSKSGVGTGVCYGYTF. CDR3 sequence (DNA): TGTGCCAGCAGCAAGAGTGGGGTCGGGACAGGGGTCTGCTATGGCTACACCTTC. The rearrangement uses TRBV21-1 and TRBJ1-2; the table assigns TRBD1, which was not confirmed against the DNA. TRBV21-1 is a pseudogene locus. The CDR3 spans 18 residues.

The chain is built from TRBV5-1 and TRBJ2-5, with 11 bases identical to TRBD2. With 4 bases clipped from V and 1 base from J, the junction kept 3 bases outside the gene matches. The germline V gene encodes CDR1 SGHRS and CDR2 YFSETQ. The CDR3 totals 15 residues. In DNA, the CDR3 is TGCGCCAGCAGCGGGGGACTAGCGGTCCAAGAGACCCAGTACTTC. Translated, it gives CASSGGLAVQETQYF.

V is TRBV7-9 and J is TRBJ2-3, with TRBD2 matching 11 bases. Trimming cost V 4 bases and J 0 bases; bases outside gene matches: 3. CDR1 is SEHNR and CDR2 is FQNEAQ in the germline V gene (reference sequence). The CDR3 sequence is 16 residues long. The CDR3 DNA is TGTGCCAGCAGCTGGTGGACTAGCGGGAGCACAGATACGCAGTATTTT. This sequence encodes CASSWWTSGSTDTQYF.

The chain is built from TRBV7-2 and TRBJ1-6; D is undetermined. The CDR3 covers 13 residues. Germline values: CDR1 SGHTA, CDR2 FQGNSA. V lost 2 bases and J 9 bases, leaving 8 bases between the germline ends. The DNA of the CDR3 is TGTGCCAGCAGCTTACGTCAGGTTTCACCCCTCCACTTT. Amino acids: CASSLRQVSPLHF.